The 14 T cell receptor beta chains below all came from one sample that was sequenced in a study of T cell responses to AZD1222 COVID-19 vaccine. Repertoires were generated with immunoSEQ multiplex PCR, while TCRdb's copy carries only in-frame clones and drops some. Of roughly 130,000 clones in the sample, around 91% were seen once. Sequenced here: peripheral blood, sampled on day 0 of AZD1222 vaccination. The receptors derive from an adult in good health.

CDR3 DNA sequence: TGTGCCAGCAGCCGCAGAGGGGTGGGGGGCACAGATACGCAGTATTTT. This gives the protein CASSRRGVGGTDTQYF. V is TRBV11-1 and J is TRBJ2-3; D is tentatively TRBD1 or TRBD2 (5 bases each). There are 16 residues in the CDR3. Trimming left V 5 bases short and J 1 base short, with 16 bases between. Looked up from germline, CDR1 is SGHAT and CDR2 is FQDESV (reference sequence).

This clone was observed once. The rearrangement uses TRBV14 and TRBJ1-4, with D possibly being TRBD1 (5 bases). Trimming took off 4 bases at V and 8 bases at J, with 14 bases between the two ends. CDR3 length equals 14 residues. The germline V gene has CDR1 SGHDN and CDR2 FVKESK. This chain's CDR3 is CASSPGGRSEKLFF. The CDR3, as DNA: TGTGCCAGCAGCCCGGGGGGAAGGTCGGAAAAACTGTTTTTT.

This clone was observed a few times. As DNA, the CDR3 is TGTGCCAGCATTCTGGCGGGACAGGGAAAACGCTACACCTTC. This translates into CASILAGQGKRYTF. V and J are TRBV28 and TRBJ1-2; 9 positions match TRBD1. CDR1 is MDHEN and CDR2 is SYDVKM in the germline V gene. V lost 7 bases and J lost 9; bases outside the gene matches: 12. The CDR3 has 14 residues.

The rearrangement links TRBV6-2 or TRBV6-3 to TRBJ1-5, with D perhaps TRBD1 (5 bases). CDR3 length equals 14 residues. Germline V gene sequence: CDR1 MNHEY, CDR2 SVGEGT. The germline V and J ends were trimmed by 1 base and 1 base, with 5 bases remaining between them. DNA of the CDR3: TGTGCCAGCAGTTACTGGGGCAGCAATCAGCCCCAGCATTTT. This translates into CASSYWGSNQPQHF.

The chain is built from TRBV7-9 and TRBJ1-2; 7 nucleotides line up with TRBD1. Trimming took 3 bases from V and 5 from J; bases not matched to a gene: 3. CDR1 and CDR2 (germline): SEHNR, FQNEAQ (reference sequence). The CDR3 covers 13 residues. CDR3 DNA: TGTGCCAGCAGCTTTGGACAGGAATATGGCTACACCTTC. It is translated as CASSFGQEYGYTF.

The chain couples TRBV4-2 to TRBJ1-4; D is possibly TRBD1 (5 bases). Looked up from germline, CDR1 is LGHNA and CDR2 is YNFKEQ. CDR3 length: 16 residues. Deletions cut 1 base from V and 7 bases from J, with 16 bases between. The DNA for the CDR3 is TGTGCCAGCAGCCAAGTAAAGGGGCAATCGGGTGAAAAACTGTTTTTT. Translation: CASSQVKGQSGEKLFF.

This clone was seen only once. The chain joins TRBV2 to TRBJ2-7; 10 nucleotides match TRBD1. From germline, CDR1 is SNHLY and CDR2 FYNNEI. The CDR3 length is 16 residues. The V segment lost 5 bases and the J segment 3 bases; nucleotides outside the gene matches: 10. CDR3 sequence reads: CASSSLGTGVLYEQYF. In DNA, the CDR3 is TGTGCCAGCAGTTCCCTTGGGACAGGGGTCCTCTACGAGCAGTACTTC.

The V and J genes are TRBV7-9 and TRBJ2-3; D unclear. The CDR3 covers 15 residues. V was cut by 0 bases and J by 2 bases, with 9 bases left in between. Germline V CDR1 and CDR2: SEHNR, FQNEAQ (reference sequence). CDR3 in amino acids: CASSLAQTATDTQYF. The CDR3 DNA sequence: TGTGCCAGCAGCTTAGCACAGACCGCCACAGATACGCAGTATTTT. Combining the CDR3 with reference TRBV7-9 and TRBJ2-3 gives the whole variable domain DTGVSQNPRHKITKRGQNVTFRCDPISEHNRLYWYRQTLGQGPEFLTYFQNEAQLEKSRLLSDRFSAERPKGSFSTLEIQRTEQGDSAMYLCASSLAQTATDTQYFGPGTRLTVL.

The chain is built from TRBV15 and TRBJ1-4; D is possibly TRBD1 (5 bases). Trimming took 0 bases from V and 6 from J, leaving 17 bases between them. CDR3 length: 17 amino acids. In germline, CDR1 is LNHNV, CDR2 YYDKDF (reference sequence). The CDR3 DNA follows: TGTGCCACCAGCAGAGACCAATTCCGGGACGCTTATGAAAAACTGTTTTTT. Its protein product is CATSRDQFRDAYEKLFF.

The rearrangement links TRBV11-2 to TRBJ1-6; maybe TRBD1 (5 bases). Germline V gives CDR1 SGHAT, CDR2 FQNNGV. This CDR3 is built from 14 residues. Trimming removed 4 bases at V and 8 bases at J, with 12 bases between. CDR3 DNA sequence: TGTGCCAGCAGCTCCTACACAGGTTATTCACCCCTCCACTTT. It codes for CASSSYTGYSPLHF.

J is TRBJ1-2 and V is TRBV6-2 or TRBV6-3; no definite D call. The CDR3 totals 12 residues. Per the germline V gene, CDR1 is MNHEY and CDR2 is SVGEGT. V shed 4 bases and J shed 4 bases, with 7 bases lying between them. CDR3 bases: TGTGCCAGCAGTTCGGACGGCTATGGCTACACCTTC. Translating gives CASSSDGYGYTF.

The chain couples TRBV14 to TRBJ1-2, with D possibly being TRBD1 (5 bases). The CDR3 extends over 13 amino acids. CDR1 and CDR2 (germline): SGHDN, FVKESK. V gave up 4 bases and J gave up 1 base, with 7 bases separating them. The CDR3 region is CASSPDINYGYTF. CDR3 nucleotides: TGTGCCAGCAGCCCGGACATTAACTATGGCTACACCTTC.

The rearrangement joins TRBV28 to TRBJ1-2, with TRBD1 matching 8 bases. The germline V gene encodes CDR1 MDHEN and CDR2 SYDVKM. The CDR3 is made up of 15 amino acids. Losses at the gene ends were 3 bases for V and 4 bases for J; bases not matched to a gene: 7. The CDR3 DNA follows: TGTGCCAGCAGTTTTACGGACAGGGTGGGCTATGGCTACACCTTC. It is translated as CASSFTDRVGYGYTF.

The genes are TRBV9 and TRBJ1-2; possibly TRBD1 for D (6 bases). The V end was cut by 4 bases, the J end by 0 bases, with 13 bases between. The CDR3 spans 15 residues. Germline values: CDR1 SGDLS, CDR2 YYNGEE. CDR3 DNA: TGTGCCAGCAGCACTAGACAGGAAGCTAACTATGGCTACACCTTC. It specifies CASSTRQEANYGYTF. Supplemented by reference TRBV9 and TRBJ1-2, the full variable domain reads DSGVTQTPKHLITATGQRVTLRCSPRSGDLSVYWYQQSLDQGLQFLIQYYNGEERAKGNILERFSAQQFPDLHSELNLSSLELGDSALYFCASSTRQEANYGYTFGSGTRLTVV.